A selection of T cell receptor beta chains follows, all from one sample in a study of multiple sclerosis patients with progressive multifocal leukoencephalopathy. The table came from immunoSEQ multiplex PCR; TCRdb's copy has only in-frame clones and leaves some out. Among roughly 34,000 clones listed, about 90% were seen once. The sample consisted of PBMCs, taken from a patient treated with natalizumab. The source of these receptors is a human donor with progressive multifocal leukoencephalopathy. The CDR3 runs from the conserved cysteine through the conserved F or W. D genes are given only for firm matches. Where a row states a size, it is once, few, many or the class of an expanded clone; other rows omit it.

d_gene: TRBD1; j_gene: TRBJ2-1; abundance: NA; v_gene: TRBV6-1; CDR3aa: CAARGQGPYNEQFF; CDR3nt: TGTGCCGCCAGGGGACAGGGCCCCTACAATGAGCAGTTCTTC
d_gene: NA; j_gene: TRBJ1-3; abundance: NA; v_gene: TRBV7-2; CDR3aa: CASSFLAGGLLGNTIYF; CDR3nt: TGTGCCAGCAGCTTTTTAGCGGGGGGTTTACTTGGAAACACCATATATTTT
d_gene: NA; j_gene: TRBJ2-3; abundance: few; v_gene: TRBV18; CDR3aa: CASSPVADTQYF; CDR3nt: TGTGCCAGCTCACCCGTTGCAGATACGCAGTATTTT
d_gene: NA; j_gene: TRBJ1-2; abundance: NA; v_gene: TRBV5-6; CDR3aa: CASSLVAGEGYTF; CDR3nt: TGTGCCAGCAGCTTGGTGGCAGGGGAGGGCTACACCTTC
d_gene: TRBD2; j_gene: TRBJ2-5; abundance: NA; v_gene: TRBV19; CDR3aa: CASSQTSVETQYF; CDR3nt: TGTGCCAGTAGCCAGACTAGCGTAGAGACCCAGTACTTC
d_gene: TRBD2; j_gene: TRBJ2-1; abundance: few; v_gene: TRBV27; CDR3aa: CASTGTSGSYEQFF; CDR3nt: TGTGCCTCGACCGGGACTAGCGGGAGTTATGAGCAGTTCTTC
d_gene: TRBD2; j_gene: TRBJ2-7; abundance: NA; v_gene: TRBV27; CDR3aa: CASSWRAGGEQYF; CDR3nt: TGTGCCAGCAGTTGGAGAGCGGGAGGCGAGCAGTACTTC
d_gene: TRBD1; j_gene: TRBJ1-1; abundance: once; v_gene: TRBV27; CDR3aa: CASRRDSLMNTEAFF; CDR3nt: TGTGCCAGTCGACGGGACAGCCTCATGAACACTGAAGCTTTCTTT
d_gene: NA; j_gene: TRBJ1-1; abundance: NA; v_gene: TRBV6-6; CDR3aa: CASSSGNTEAFF; CDR3nt: TGTGCCAGCAGTTCAGGGAACACTGAAGCTTTCTTT
d_gene: TRBD1; j_gene: TRBJ1-4; abundance: NA; v_gene: TRBV6-1; CDR3aa: CASRPGRTGETGLFF; CDR3nt: TGTGCCAGCAGACCCGGACGGACAGGGGAAACTGGACTGTTTTTT
d_gene: NA; j_gene: TRBJ2-7; abundance: NA; v_gene: TRBV28; CDR3aa: CASSSTATYEQYF; CDR3nt: TGTGCCAGCAGCTCGACAGCCACCTACGAGCAGTACTTC
d_gene: NA; j_gene: TRBJ2-5; abundance: once; v_gene: TRBV7-2; CDR3aa: CASSPQMGNQETQYF; CDR3nt: TGTGCCAGCAGCCCCCAAATGGGTAACCAAGAGACCCAGTACTTC
d_gene: NA; j_gene: TRBJ2-7; abundance: NA; v_gene: TRBV11-2; CDR3aa: CASSLDRVGAEAYEQYF; CDR3nt: TGTGCCAGCAGCTTAGACCGAGTCGGTGCAGAGGCCTACGAGCAGTACTTC
d_gene: TRBD1; j_gene: TRBJ1-2; abundance: NA; v_gene: TRBV5-5; CDR3aa: CASSGGTGSNYGYTF; CDR3nt: TGTGCCAGCAGCGGGGGGACAGGGTCTAACTATGGCTACACCTTC
d_gene: NA; j_gene: TRBJ2-3; abundance: once; v_gene: TRBV7-2; CDR3aa: CASSSRVFSTDTQYF; CDR3nt: TGTGCCAGCAGCTCCAGGGTTTTTAGCACAGATACGCAGTATTTT
d_gene: NA; j_gene: TRBJ1-1; abundance: NA; v_gene: TRBV19; CDR3aa: CASSIFNTEAFF; CDR3nt: TGTGCCAGTAGTATATTTAACACTGAAGCTTTCTTT
d_gene: TRBD2; j_gene: TRBJ2-3; abundance: NA; v_gene: TRBV29-1; CDR3aa: CSVSSGTKDTQYF; CDR3nt: TGCAGCGTTAGTAGCGGGACGAAAGATACGCAGTATTTT
d_gene: NA; j_gene: TRBJ2-1; abundance: NA; v_gene: TRBV5-6; CDR3aa: CASSLDGNEQFF; CDR3nt: TGTGCCAGCAGCTTGGATGGTAATGAGCAGTTCTTC
d_gene: NA; j_gene: TRBJ1-1; abundance: NA; v_gene: TRBV11-2; CDR3aa: CASSLNQRGTEAFF; CDR3nt: TGTGCCAGCAGCTTAAATCAAAGGGGCACTGAAGCTTTCTTT
d_gene: NA; j_gene: TRBJ1-1; abundance: NA; v_gene: TRBV7-9; CDR3aa: CASSAPGVGNTEAFF; CDR3nt: TGTGCCAGCAGCGCCCCAGGGGTGGGGAACACTGAAGCTTTCTTT
d_gene: TRBD1; j_gene: TRBJ2-4; abundance: NA; v_gene: TRBV28; CDR3aa: CASSGTGSAKNIQYF; CDR3nt: TGTGCCAGCTCCGGGACAGGCTCGGCCAAAAACATTCAGTACTTC
d_gene: NA; j_gene: TRBJ1-2; abundance: NA; v_gene: TRBV5-1; CDR3aa: CASSPGRGLKANYGYTF; CDR3nt: TGCGCCAGCAGCCCGGGAAGGGGATTAAAGGCTAACTATGGCTACACCTTC
d_gene: NA; j_gene: TRBJ1-1; abundance: NA; v_gene: TRBV27; CDR3aa: CASREIGNTEAFF; CDR3nt: TGTGCCAGCAGAGAGATTGGGAACACTGAAGCTTTCTTT
d_gene: NA; j_gene: TRBJ1-5; abundance: NA; v_gene: TRBV4-1; CDR3aa: CASGGLGGNQPQHF; CDR3nt: TGCGCCAGCGGCGGGCTCGGGGGCAATCAGCCCCAGCATTTT
d_gene: NA; j_gene: TRBJ2-1; abundance: NA; v_gene: TRBV18; CDR3aa: CASSPQREAVSFF; CDR3nt: TGTGCCAGCTCACCACAGAGGGAAGCAGTGTCGTTCTTC
d_gene: TRBD1; j_gene: TRBJ2-7; abundance: NA; v_gene: TRBV5-5; CDR3aa: CASSQGTGQYF; CDR3nt: TGTGCCAGCAGCCAGGGGACAGGGCAGTACTTC
d_gene: NA; j_gene: TRBJ2-1; abundance: NA; v_gene: TRBV29-1; CDR3aa: CSVGYNEQFF; CDR3nt: TGCAGCGTCGGATACAATGAGCAGTTCTTC
d_gene: NA; j_gene: TRBJ1-6; abundance: NA; v_gene: TRBV6-1; CDR3aa: CASSGSPGVGSPLHF; CDR3nt: TGTGCCAGCAGTGGGTCGCCGGGAGTGGGTTCACCCCTCCACTTT
d_gene: TRBD2; j_gene: TRBJ2-2; abundance: NA; v_gene: TRBV6-5; CDR3aa: CASSYRSGKNTGELFF; CDR3nt: TGTGCCAGCAGTTACAGGAGCGGGAAGAACACCGGGGAGCTGTTTTTT
d_gene: TRBD1; j_gene: TRBJ1-2; abundance: NA; v_gene: TRBV25-1; CDR3aa: CASSEPTGANYGYTF; CDR3nt: TGTGCCAGCAGTGAACCTACAGGGGCTAACTATGGCTACACCTTC
d_gene: NA; j_gene: TRBJ1-1; abundance: once; v_gene: TRBV18; CDR3aa: CASSPGAEGRYTEAFF; CDR3nt: TGTGCCAGCTCACCGGGCGCGGAGGGGCGGTACACTGAAGCTTTCTTT
d_gene: NA; j_gene: TRBJ2-7; abundance: NA; v_gene: TRBV5-1; CDR3aa: CASSVGSGDYEQYF; CDR3nt: TGCGCCAGCAGCGTCGGGAGCGGAGATTACGAGCAGTACTTC
d_gene: TRBD1; j_gene: TRBJ2-1; abundance: NA; v_gene: TRBV27; CDR3aa: CASRSTGGGEQFF; CDR3nt: TGTGCCAGCAGATCGACAGGGGGAGGTGAGCAGTTCTTC
d_gene: TRBD2; j_gene: TRBJ2-1; abundance: NA; v_gene: TRBV18; CDR3aa: CASSTGLANEQFF; CDR3nt: TGTGCCAGCTCTACCGGACTAGCTAATGAGCAGTTCTTC
d_gene: NA; j_gene: TRBJ2-2; abundance: NA; v_gene: TRBV9; CDR3aa: CASSVESQGELFF; CDR3nt: TGTGCCAGCAGCGTTGAGAGTCAGGGGGAGCTGTTTTTT
d_gene: NA; j_gene: TRBJ1-2; abundance: NA; v_gene: TRBV2; CDR3aa: CASILKGPYGYTF; CDR3nt: TGTGCCAGCATACTTAAAGGGCCCTATGGCTACACCTTC
d_gene: NA; j_gene: TRBJ2-1; abundance: NA; v_gene: TRBV4-2; CDR3aa: CASSLPGRRLGGYNEQFF; CDR3nt: TGTGCCAGCAGCCTTCCGGGTAGGAGGTTGGGAGGCTACAATGAGCAGTTCTTC
d_gene: NA; j_gene: TRBJ2-7; abundance: NA; v_gene: TRBV7-9; CDR3aa: CASSWDPRTTNYEQYF; CDR3nt: TGTGCCAGCAGCTGGGACCCCCGGACAACTAATTACGAGCAGTACTTC
d_gene: NA; j_gene: TRBJ2-1; abundance: once; v_gene: TRBV5-1; CDR3aa: CASSLPRDNSYNEQFF; CDR3nt: TGCGCCAGCAGCTTGCCCCGGGACAATTCCTACAATGAGCAGTTCTTC
d_gene: NA; j_gene: TRBJ1-1; abundance: NA; v_gene: TRBV4-3; CDR3aa: CASSHGGKNTEAFF; CDR3nt: TGCGCCAGCAGCCACGGCGGGAAGAACACTGAAGCTTTCTTT
d_gene: NA; j_gene: TRBJ2-7; abundance: NA; v_gene: TRBV7-2; CDR3aa: CASSLPGMSYEQYF; CDR3nt: TGTGCCAGCAGCTTACCAGGGATGTCCTACGAGCAGTACTTC
d_gene: NA; j_gene: TRBJ2-6; abundance: once; v_gene: TRBV4-3; CDR3aa: CASSPRSAGANVLTF; CDR3nt: TGCGCCAGCAGCCCGAGGTCCGCCGGGGCCAACGTCCTGACTTTC
d_gene: NA; j_gene: TRBJ2-7; abundance: NA; v_gene: TRBV12-5; CDR3aa: CASGFDYGHEQYF; CDR3nt: TGTGCTAGTGGTTTTGACTACGGCCACGAGCAGTACTTC
d_gene: NA; j_gene: TRBJ2-7; abundance: NA; v_gene: TRBV6-5; CDR3aa: CASSYSNIAGEQYF; CDR3nt: TGTGCCAGCAGTTACTCGAACATTGCGGGCGAGCAGTACTTC
d_gene: NA; j_gene: TRBJ1-1; abundance: NA; v_gene: TRBV6-1; CDR3aa: CASSEALRGLIGEAFF; CDR3nt: TGTGCCAGCAGTGAAGCGCTTCGTGGGTTGATAGGTGAAGCTTTCTTT